This T cell receptor (beta chain) is drawn from a study of CD8 T cells in Susac syndrome. Trimming pared 3 bases from V and 3 bases from J, leaving 9 bases between. The germline V gene encodes CDR1 LNHNV and CDR2 YYDKDF (reference sequence). The CDR3 extends over 14 amino acids. Points from the study as a whole: The study's TCR sequencing and HLA analysis covered a relatively small number of individuals, and the study acknowledged this.

To note about this clonotype: What it recognizes is unknown.

Random hexamers were used to reverse transcribe the RNA input (about 0.45 to 1 ug). TCRdb re-analysed the immunoSEQ multiplex PCR reads in MiXCR, keeping a single row per CDR3 protein. Of a few hundred thousand distinct CDR3 sequences in the sample, approximately 85% were seen once. V usage is TRBV15 and J usage is TRBJ1-5; D uncertain. This clonotype originated in a human donor with multiple sclerosis. Source material: CD8+ T cells from PBMCs. CDR3 protein: CATSSGGYNQPQHF. The DNA for the CDR3 is TGTGCCACCAGCAGTGGAGGGTACAATCAGCCCCAGCATTTT. Based on the CDR3 plus reference TRBV15 and TRBJ1-5, the full variable domain is DAMVIQNPRYQVTQFGKPVTLSCSQTLNHNVMYWYQQKSSQAPKLLFHYYDKDFNNEADTPDNFQSRRPNTSFCFLDIRSPGLGDTAMYLCATSSGGYNQPQHFGDGTRLSIL.